This TCR beta chain derives from a study of cytomegalovirus exposure and HLA in healthy donors. A remark on this clone: What it binds is not known.

Study results and caveats: In a later analysis, most CMV-associated TCR beta chains appeared HLA-restricted.

PCR amplification relied on 60 Vbeta primers (plus 13 Jbeta primers). Measured with immunoSEQ multiplex PCR; TCRdb has only the in-frame clones, and not every one. Among 150,000 to 200,000 clones listed, roughly 80% were seen once. Although they were nominally healthy when sampled, donors likely had unrecorded immune exposures. The receptor was isolated from a female donor in good health and CMV-seronegative. Sequenced: PBMCs.

This CDR3 is CASSEWARLEKETQYF. CDR3 DNA sequence: TGTGCCAGCAGTGAATGGGCGAGACTAGAGAAAGAGACCCAGTACTTC. The V call is TRBV2, the J call TRBJ2-5; a weak D match, TRBD2 (6 bases). Germline loops: CDR1 SNHLY, CDR2 FYNNEI. V dropped 2 bases and J dropped 3 bases, with 16 bases sitting between them. This CDR3 has 16 amino acids.